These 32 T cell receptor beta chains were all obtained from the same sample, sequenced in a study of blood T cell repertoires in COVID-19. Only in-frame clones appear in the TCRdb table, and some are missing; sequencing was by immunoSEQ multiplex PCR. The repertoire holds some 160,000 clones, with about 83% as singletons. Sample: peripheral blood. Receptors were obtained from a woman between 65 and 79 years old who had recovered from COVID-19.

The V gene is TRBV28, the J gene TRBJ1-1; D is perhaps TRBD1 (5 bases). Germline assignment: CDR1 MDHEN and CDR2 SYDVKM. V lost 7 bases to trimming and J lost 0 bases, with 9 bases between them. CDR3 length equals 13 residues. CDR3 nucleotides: TGTGCCAGCACGGGGGGTATGAACACTGAAGCTTTCTTT. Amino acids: CASTGGMNTEAFF.

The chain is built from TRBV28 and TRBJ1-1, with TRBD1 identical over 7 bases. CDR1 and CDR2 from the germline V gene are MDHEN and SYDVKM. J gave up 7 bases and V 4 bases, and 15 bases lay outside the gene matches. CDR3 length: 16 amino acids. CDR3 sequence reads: CASSYRGARAYYEAFF. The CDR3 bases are TGTGCCAGCAGTTACAGGGGCGCTCGGGCCTACTATGAAGCTTTCTTT.

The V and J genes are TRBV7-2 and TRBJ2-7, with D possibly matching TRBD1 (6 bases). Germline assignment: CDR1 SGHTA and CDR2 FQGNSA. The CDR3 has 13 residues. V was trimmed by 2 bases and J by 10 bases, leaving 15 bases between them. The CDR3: CASSLTPWTDQYF. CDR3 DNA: TGTGCCAGCAGCTTAACCCCTTGGACAGACCAGTACTTC.

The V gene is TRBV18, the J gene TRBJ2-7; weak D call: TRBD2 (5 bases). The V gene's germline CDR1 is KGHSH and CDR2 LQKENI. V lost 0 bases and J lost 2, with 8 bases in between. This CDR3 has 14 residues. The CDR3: CASSPPTGTYEQYF. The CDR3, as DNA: TGTGCCAGCTCACCACCGACGGGAACCTACGAGCAGTACTTC.

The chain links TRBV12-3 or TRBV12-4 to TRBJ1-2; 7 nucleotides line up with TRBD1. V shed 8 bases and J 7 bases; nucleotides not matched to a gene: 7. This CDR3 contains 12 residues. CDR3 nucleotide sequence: TGTGCCAGCCTCTACAGGGGACGTGGCTACACCTTC. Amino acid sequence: CASLYRGRGYTF.

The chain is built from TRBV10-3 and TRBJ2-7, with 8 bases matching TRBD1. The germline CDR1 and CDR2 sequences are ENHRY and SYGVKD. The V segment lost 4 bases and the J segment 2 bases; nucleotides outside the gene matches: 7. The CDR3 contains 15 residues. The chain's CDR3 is CAISGGQGAAYEQYF. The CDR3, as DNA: TGTGCCATCAGTGGGGGCCAGGGGGCGGCCTACGAGCAGTACTTC.

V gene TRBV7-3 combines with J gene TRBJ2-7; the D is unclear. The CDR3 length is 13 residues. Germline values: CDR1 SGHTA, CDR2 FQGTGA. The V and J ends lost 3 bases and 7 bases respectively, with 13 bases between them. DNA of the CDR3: TGTGCCAGCAGCTTGGGCCCAACCCTGGAGCAGTACTTC. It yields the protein CASSLGPTLEQYF. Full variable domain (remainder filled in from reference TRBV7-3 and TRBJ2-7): GAGVSQTPSNKVTEKGKYVELRCDPISGHTALYWYRQSLGQGPEFLIYFQGTGAADDSGLPNDRFFAVRPEGSVSTLKIQRTERGDSAVYLCASSLGPTLEQYFGPGTRLTVT.

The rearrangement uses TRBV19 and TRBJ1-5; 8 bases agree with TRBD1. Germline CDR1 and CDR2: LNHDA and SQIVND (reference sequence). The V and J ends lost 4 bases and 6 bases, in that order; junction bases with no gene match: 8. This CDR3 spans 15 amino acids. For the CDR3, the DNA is TGTGCCAGTAGTAGAGACAGGGGTGTCCCTCAGCCCCAGCATTTT. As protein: CASSRDRGVPQPQHF. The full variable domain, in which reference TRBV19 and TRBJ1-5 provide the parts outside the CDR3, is DGGITQSPKYLFRKEGQNVTLSCEQNLNHDAMYWYRQDPGQGLRLIYYSQIVNDFQKGDIAEGYSVSREKKESFPLTVTSAQKNPTAFYLCASSRDRGVPQPQHFGDGTRLSIL.

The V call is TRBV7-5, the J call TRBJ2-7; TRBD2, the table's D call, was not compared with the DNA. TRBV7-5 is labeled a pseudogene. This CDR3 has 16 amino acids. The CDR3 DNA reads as TGTGTCAGAAGCTCCTCGACTAGCGGGAGCTCCTACGAGCAGTACTTC. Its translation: CVRSSSTSGSSYEQYF.

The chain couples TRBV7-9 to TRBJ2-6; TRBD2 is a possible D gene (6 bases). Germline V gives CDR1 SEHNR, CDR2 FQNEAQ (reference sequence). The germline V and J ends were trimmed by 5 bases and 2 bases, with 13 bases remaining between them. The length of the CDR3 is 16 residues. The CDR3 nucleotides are TGTGCCAGCAGCCCCCGGGGGAGGACTGGGGCCAACGTCCTGACTTTC. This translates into CASSPRGRTGANVLTF.

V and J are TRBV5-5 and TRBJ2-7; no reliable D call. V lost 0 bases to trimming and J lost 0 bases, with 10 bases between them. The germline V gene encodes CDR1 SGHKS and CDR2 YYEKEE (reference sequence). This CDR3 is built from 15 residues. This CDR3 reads CASSLGTVPSYEQYF. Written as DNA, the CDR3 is TGTGCCAGCAGCTTGGGCACAGTCCCCTCCTACGAGCAGTACTTC.

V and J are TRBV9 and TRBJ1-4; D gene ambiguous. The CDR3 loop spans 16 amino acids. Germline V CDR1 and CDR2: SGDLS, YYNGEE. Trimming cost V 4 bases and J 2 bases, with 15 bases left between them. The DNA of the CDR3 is TGTGCCAGCAGCCGATCACATGGAGGGACTAATGAAAAACTGTTTTTT. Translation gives CASSRSHGGTNEKLFF.

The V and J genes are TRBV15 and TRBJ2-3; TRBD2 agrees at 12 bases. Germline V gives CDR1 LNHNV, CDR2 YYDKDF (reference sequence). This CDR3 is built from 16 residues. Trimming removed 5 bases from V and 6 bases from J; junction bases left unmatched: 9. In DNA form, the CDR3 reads TGTGCCACCAGCCGAGGGGTCGGACTAGCGGGGGATACGCAGTATTTT. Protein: CATSRGVGLAGDTQYF.

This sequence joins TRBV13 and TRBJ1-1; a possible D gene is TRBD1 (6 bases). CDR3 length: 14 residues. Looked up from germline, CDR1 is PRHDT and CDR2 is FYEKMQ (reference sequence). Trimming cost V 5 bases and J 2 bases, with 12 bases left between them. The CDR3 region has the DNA TGTGCCAGCAGCATGGGACACCTTAACACTGAAGCTTTCTTT. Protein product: CASSMGHLNTEAFF.

The CDR3: CASSLALGPGQGLYGYTF. The DNA of the CDR3 is TGTGCCAGCAGCTTAGCGCTGGGGCCGGGACAGGGACTTTATGGCTACACCTTC. The chain combines TRBV7-8 with TRBJ1-2, with 9 bases that match TRBD1. Per the germline V gene, CDR1 is SGHVS and CDR2 is FQNEAQ. With 0 bases clipped from V and 5 bases from J, the junction kept 13 bases outside the gene matches. The CDR3 spans 18 residues.

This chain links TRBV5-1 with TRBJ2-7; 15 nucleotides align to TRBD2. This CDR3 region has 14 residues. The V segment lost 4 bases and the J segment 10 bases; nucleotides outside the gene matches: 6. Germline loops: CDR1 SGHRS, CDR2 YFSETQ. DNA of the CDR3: TGCGCCAGCAGCCCGGGACTAGCGGGGGGAAACCAGTACTTC. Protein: CASSPGLAGGNQYF.

The CDR3 is CASSLGQAYNSPLHF. The CDR3 nucleotides read TGCGCCAGCAGCTTGGGACAGGCATATAATTCACCCCTCCACTTT. The chain joins TRBV5-1 to TRBJ1-6; a weak D match, TRBD1 (6 bases). Germline V gene lookup returns CDR1 SGHRS and CDR2 YFSETQ. Deletions cut 0 bases from V and 4 bases from J, with 8 bases between. The CDR3 length is 15 residues. Using reference TRBV5-1 and TRBJ1-6 for the parts outside the CDR3, the full variable domain is KAGVTQTPRYLIKTRGQQVTLSCSPISGHRSVSWYQQTPGQGLQFLFEYFSETQRNKGNFPGRFSGRQFSNSRSEMNVSTLELGDSALYLCASSLGQAYNSPLHFGNGTRLTVT.

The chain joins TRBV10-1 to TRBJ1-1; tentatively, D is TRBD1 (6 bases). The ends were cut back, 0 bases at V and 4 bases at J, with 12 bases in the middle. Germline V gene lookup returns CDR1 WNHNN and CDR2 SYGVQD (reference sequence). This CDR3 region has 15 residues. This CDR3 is CASSESRGPGTEAFF. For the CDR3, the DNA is TGCGCCAGCAGTGAGTCGCGGGGGCCGGGCACTGAAGCTTTCTTT.

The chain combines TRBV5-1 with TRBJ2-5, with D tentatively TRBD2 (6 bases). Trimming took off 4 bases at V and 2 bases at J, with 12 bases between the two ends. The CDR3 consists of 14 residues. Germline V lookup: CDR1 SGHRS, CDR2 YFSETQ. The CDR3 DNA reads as TGCGCCAGCAGCGGGTGGGACTCGCAAGAGACCCAGTACTTC. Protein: CASSGWDSQETQYF.

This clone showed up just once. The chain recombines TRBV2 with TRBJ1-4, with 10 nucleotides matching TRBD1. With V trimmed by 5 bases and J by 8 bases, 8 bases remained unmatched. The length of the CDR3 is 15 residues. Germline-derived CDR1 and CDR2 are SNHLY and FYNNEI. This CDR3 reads CASSTRTGGPEKLFF. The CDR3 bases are TGTGCCAGCAGTACCCGGACAGGGGGTCCGGAAAAACTGTTTTTT.

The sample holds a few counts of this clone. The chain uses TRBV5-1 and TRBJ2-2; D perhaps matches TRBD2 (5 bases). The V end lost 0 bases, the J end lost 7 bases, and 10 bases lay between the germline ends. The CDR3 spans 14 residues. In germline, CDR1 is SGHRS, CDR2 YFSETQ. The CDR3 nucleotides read TGCGCCAGCAGCTTGGGAGGGCGGAGCGGGGAGCTGTTTTTT. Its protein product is CASSLGGRSGELFF.

CDR3 region: CASEEGWGTEAFF. The CDR3 nucleotides read TGTGCCTCCGAGGAGGGGTGGGGCACTGAAGCTTTCTTT. This chain connects TRBV10-3 to TRBJ1-1; perhaps TRBD1 as D (5 bases). With 11 bases removed from V and 4 bases from J, the gap between germline ends came to 17 bases. CDR1 and CDR2 from the germline V gene are ENHRY and SYGVKD. The CDR3 runs to 13 residues.

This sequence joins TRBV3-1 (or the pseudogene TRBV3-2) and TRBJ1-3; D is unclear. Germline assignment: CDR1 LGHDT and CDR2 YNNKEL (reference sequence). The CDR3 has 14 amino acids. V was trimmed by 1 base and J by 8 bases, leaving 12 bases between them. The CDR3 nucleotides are TGTGCCAGCAGCCAAGGGGCCGCGGAGGACACCATATATTTT. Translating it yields CASSQGAAEDTIYF.

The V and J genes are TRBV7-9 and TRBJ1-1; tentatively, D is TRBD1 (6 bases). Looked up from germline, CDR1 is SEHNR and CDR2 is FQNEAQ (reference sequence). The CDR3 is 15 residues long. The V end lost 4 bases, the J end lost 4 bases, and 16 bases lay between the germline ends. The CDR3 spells CASSSPGGLGTEAFF. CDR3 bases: TGTGCCAGCAGCTCCCCGGGGGGGCTGGGCACTGAAGCTTTCTTT.

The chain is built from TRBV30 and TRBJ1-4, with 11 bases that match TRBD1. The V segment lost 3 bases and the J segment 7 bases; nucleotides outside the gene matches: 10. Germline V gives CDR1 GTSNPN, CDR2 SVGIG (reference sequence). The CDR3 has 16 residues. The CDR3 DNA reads TGTGCCTGGAGGGCGCCTCCGGGACAGGGGGGTGAAAAACTGTTTTTT. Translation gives CAWRAPPGQGGEKLFF.

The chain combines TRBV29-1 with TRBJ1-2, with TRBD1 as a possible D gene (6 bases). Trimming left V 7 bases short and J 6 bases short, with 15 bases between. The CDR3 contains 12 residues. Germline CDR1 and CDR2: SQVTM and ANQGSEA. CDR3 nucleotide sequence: TGCAGCGCCGAGCGGACAGTGGATGGCTACACCTTC. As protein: CSAERTVDGYTF.

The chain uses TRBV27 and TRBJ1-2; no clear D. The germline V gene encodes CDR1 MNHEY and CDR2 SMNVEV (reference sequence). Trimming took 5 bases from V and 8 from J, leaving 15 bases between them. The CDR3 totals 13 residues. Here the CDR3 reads CASSPAGVAGYTF. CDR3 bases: TGTGCCAGCAGTCCCGCTGGAGTCGCGGGCTACACCTTC.

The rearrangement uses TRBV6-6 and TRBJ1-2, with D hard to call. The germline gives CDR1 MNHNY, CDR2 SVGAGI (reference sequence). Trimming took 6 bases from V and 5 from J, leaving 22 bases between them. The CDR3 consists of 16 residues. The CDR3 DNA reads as TGTGCCAGCAGCCCCCGGCAGCGCTCTAGGTTGTATGGCTACACCTTC. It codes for CASSPRQRSRLYGYTF.

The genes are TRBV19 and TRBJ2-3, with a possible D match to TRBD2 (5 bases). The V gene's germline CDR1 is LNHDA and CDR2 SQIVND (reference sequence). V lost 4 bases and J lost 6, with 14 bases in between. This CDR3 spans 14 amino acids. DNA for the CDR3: TGTGCCAGTAGTACGGGGATGGAGTGGGATACGCAGTATTTT. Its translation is CASSTGMEWDTQYF.

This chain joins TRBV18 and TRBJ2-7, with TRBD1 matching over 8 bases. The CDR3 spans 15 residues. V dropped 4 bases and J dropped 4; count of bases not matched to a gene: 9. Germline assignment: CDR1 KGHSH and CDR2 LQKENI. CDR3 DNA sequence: TGTGCCAGCTCACGTTGGACAGGGAGGTCATACGAGCAGTACTTC. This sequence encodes CASSRWTGRSYEQYF.

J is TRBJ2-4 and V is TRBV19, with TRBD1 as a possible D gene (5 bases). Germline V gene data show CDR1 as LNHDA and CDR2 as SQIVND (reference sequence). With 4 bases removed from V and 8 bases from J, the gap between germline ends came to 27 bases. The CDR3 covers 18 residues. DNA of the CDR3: TGTGCCAGTAGTAACCCCACCTTGGGTTCAGGGCTTAGTGACATTCAGTACTTC. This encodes CASSNPTLGSGLSDIQYF.

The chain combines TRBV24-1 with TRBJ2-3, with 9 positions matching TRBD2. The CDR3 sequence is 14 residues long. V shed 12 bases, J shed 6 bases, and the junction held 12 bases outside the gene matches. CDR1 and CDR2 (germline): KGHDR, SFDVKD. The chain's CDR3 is CAPGGWAGGDTQYF. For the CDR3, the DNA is TGTGCCCCCGGTGGGTGGGCGGGGGGGGATACGCAGTATTTT.